This T cell receptor (beta chain) derives from a study of T cell repertoires in cytomegalovirus infection. Across the study: Epitope selection comprised recently identified HLA-C-restricted CMV epitopes and well-studied HLA-B-restricted CMV epitopes. Matching HLA type and CMV infection were both indicated by public TCR beta signatures. Findings of the study overall: Ex vivo, HLA-C-restricted CMV-specific TCR beta clonotypes prevailed over the rest of the response. Public TCR beta family frequency separated CMV-and-HLA carriers, including in an independent cohort.

On this clonotype itself: The antigen is unknown.

TCRdb re-called the reads with MiXCR, one entry per CDR3 protein. Of under 95,000 distinct CDR3 sequences in the sample, more than 40% are singletons; the top ten hold 85% to 95%. The V end lost 4 bases, the J end lost 2 bases, and 6 bases lay between the germline ends. The CDR3 has 13 amino acids. CDR1 is LGHNA and CDR2 is YNFKEQ in the germline V gene. The gene calls are TRBV4-2 and TRBJ1-5; D is undetermined. Material: CD8+ T cells from cultured PBMCs, obtained from culture after CMV antigen stimulation. The clonotype was recovered from a human donor in good health (CMV status not recorded). Some clones in this sample may be carry-over from other donors' samples. The CDR3 spells CASSPARNQPQHF. CDR3 sequence (DNA): TGTGCCAGCAGCCCCGCCCGCAATCAGCCCCAGCATTTT.